This TCR beta chain comes out of a study of blood T cell repertoires in COVID-19. The assay was immunoSEQ multiplex PCR, and TCRdb's table has in-frame clones only and misses some. The data show about 140,000 clones, with over 65% seen just once and 3.5% to 5% held by the top ten. CDR1 and CDR2 from the germline V gene are SGDLS and YYNGEE. This CDR3 region has 18 residues. V lost 3 bases to trimming and J lost 0 bases, with 19 bases between them. The J gene is TRBJ2-1, the V gene TRBV9; possibly TRBD1 for D (6 bases). The sample was peripheral blood. The sequence derives from a woman of 80 years or more with active or convalescent COVID-19. CDR3 protein: CASSAALPGQSSYNEQFF. The CDR3 region has the DNA TGTGCCAGCAGCGCCGCCCTCCCAGGACAGAGCTCCTACAATGAGCAGTTCTTC.